This T cell receptor (beta chain) was identified in a study of T cell changes during pregnancy in multiple sclerosis. Libraries were prepared by immunoSEQ multiplex PCR; TCRdb keeps only in-frame clonotypes and omits some of them. The table shows about 44,000 clones, with 96% occurring only once. The receptor was isolated from a female donor with multiple sclerosis, enrolled in a pregnancy study. The specimen was peripheral blood, collected in the second trimester of pregnancy.

DNA of the CDR3: TGTGCCAGCAGCTTTGGAGGGACGGGTTGGTACTTC. Translating it yields CASSFGGTGWYF. The chain recombines TRBV5-8 with TRBJ2-4; D perhaps matches TRBD2 (6 bases). There are 12 residues in the CDR3. Germline loops: CDR1 SGHTS, CDR2 YDEGEE. V gave up 2 bases and J gave up 15 bases, with 15 bases separating them.